The next 10 T cell receptor beta chains were all read from a single sample in a study of T cells in women clearing cervical HPV infection. Assay used: immunoSEQ multiplex PCR; TCRdb lists only in-frame clones, some missing. The sample totals 30,000 to 45,000 clones. The sample taken for sequencing was blood buffy coat. The receptors come from a woman aged 18 to 75 with a cervical HPV16 infection that either progressed to CIN3+ or cleared (not recorded which).

The sequenced CDR3 bases are TGTGCCAGCAGCTCTGGACAGGGCAGCCAGCCC. Translating gives CASSSGQGSQP. The whole CDR3 is CASSSGQGSQPQHF. The rearrangement uses TRBV7-2 and TRBJ1-5; TRBD1 matches 8 bases. The read terminates 3 residues ahead of where the CDR3 ends, so the germline J gene completes it. J lost 7 bases, V lost 4 bases, and 6 bases had no gene match. Per the germline V gene, CDR1 is SGHTA and CDR2 is FQGNSA. The CDR3 runs 14 residues. Together with reference TRBV7-2 and TRBJ1-5, the CDR3 gives the full variable domain: GAGVSQSPSNKVTEKGKDVELRCDPISGHTALYWYRQSLGQGLEFLIYFQGNSAPDKSGLPSDRFSAERTGGSVSTLTIQRTQQEDSAVYLCASSSGQGSQPQHFGDGTRLSIL.

As regards this clone: The read is 3 residues too short to cover the CDR3 end, so that end is filled in from the germline J gene. The chain employs TRBV28 and TRBJ2-4; TRBD2 is a possible D gene (5 bases). Trimming shortened V by 8 bases and J by 1 base, and 12 bases separated the two germline ends. CDR1 and CDR2 (germline): MDHEN, SYDVKM. This CDR3 has 14 residues. CDR3 protein: CASLTPGAKNIQYF. The CDR3 DNA, read in part, is TGTGCCAGCCTCACCCCGGGGGCCAAAAACATT.

Comment on this clone: The CDR3 end falls 3 residues outside the read, so it is completed with the germline J gene. Other DNA sequences in this specimen translate into the identical CDR3. This chain joins TRBV18 and TRBJ1-3, with D perhaps matching TRBD1 (6 bases). V lost 1 base and J 0 bases, leaving 10 bases between the germline ends. This CDR3 is built from 16 residues. Germline V gene data show CDR1 as KGHSH and CDR2 as LQKENI. CDR3 DNA, as far as it was read: TGTGCCAGCTCACCACTACAGGGACCCTCTGGAAACACC. This sequence encodes CASSPLQGPSGNT. The entire CDR3 sequence reads CASSPLQGPSGNTIYF. Full variable domain (outside the CDR3, taken from reference TRBV18 and TRBJ1-3): NAGVMQNPRHLVRRRGQEARLRCSPMKGHSHVYWYRQLPEEGLKFMVYLQKENIIDESGMPKERFSAEFPKEGPSILRIQQVVRGDSAAYFCASSPLQGPSGNTIYFGEGSWLTVV.

Turning to this clone: The sequence runs out 3 residues before the end of the CDR3; the remainder is reconstructed from the germline J gene. V is TRBV19 and J is TRBJ1-1, with a weak D call TRBD1 (6 bases). The CDR3 is 18 amino acids. The germline V gene has CDR1 LNHDA and CDR2 SQIVND (reference sequence). Trimming left V 3 bases short and J 0 bases short, with 20 bases between. CDR3 bases read: TGTGCCAGTAGTATGGGGGGGCCAAACTCCAGAGTGAACACTGAA. Its translation is CASSMGGPNSRVNTE. From start to end, the CDR3 is CASSMGGPNSRVNTEAFF.

To note about this clone: The missing CDR3 end, 3 residues past where the read stops, is filled in from the germline J gene. The chain employs TRBV5-1 and TRBJ2-3; TRBD1 agrees at 10 bases. J was trimmed by 5 bases and V by 4 bases; bases with no gene match: 7. Germline V CDR1 and CDR2: SGHRS, YFSETQ. This CDR3 spans 15 amino acids. The covered CDR3 bases are TGCGCCAGCAGCGGCCGGGACAGGGGATTAGATACG. It translates to CASSGRDRGLDT. The CDR3, in full, reads CASSGRDRGLDTQYF.

Turning to this clone: The read terminates 3 residues before the CDR3 end, so the remaining end is supplied by the germline J gene. The chain employs TRBV19 and TRBJ2-3, with TRBD2 matching 9 bases. Germline-derived CDR1 and CDR2 are LNHDA and SQIVND (reference sequence). V lost 6 bases and J lost 2; bases outside the gene matches: 3. The CDR3 length is 14 residues. This CDR3 is CASRAGGLTDTQYF. CDR3 DNA (partial): TGTGCCAGTAGAGCGGGGGGCCTCACAGATACG.

Regarding this clone: The read terminates 3 residues ahead of where the CDR3 ends, so the germline J gene completes it. The genes are TRBV30 and TRBJ1-1; D gene ambiguous. Germline values: CDR1 GTSNPN, CDR2 SVGIG (reference sequence). The CDR3 is 10 residues long. The CDR3 region is CAWSPEGAFF. CDR3 bases read: TGTGCCTGGAGCCCGGAGGGA.

About this clone: The read terminates 3 residues ahead of where the CDR3 ends, so the germline J gene completes it. The V and J genes are TRBV7-9 and TRBJ2-3, with 7 bases that match TRBD1. The V and J ends lost 1 base and 3 bases, in that order; junction bases with no gene match: 4. The germline gives CDR1 SEHNR, CDR2 FQNEAQ (reference sequence). This CDR3 has 15 residues. The CDR3 bases that were read are TGTGCCAGCAGCTTAGGGCAGGGGGAGACAGATACG. Protein sequence: CASSLGQGETDT. The whole CDR3 region reads CASSLGQGETDTQYF. The full variable domain, in which reference TRBV7-9 and TRBJ2-3 provide the parts outside the CDR3, is DTGVSQNPRHKITKRGQNVTFRCDPISEHNRLYWYRQTLGQGPEFLTYFQNEAQLEKSRLLSDRFSAERPKGSFSTLEIQRTEQGDSAMYLCASSLGQGETDTQYFGPGTRLTVL.

Regarding this clone: The CDR3 end lies 3 residues beyond the end of the read and is filled in from the germline J gene. Other DNA sequences within the sample encode an identical CDR3. The chain joins TRBV20-1 to TRBJ2-5; 9 bases are a match to TRBD1. Germline V lookup: CDR1 DFQATT, CDR2 SNEGSKA (reference sequence). The CDR3 is 14 amino acids. The V and J ends lost 5 bases and 4 bases, in that order; junction bases with no gene match: 8. The part of the CDR3 DNA that was read is TGCAGTGCTCGACAGGACAGGGGAAGAGAGACC. This encodes CSARQDRGRET. The CDR3 in full is CSARQDRGRETQYF.

In the case of this clone: The observed sequence ends 3 residues before the CDR3 terminus, with the missing tail filled in from the germline J gene. This rearrangement joins TRBV7-9 to TRBJ2-7; 9 bases align to TRBD2. The CDR3 contains 14 residues. CDR1 and CDR2 (germline): SEHNR, FQNEAQ (reference sequence). V dropped 5 bases and J dropped 4; count of bases not matched to a gene: 6. CDR3 residues: CASSDSGRTYEQYF. The covered CDR3 bases are TGTGCCAGCAGCGATAGCGGGAGAACTTACGAG.